What follows describes a single T cell receptor beta chain. The sample comes from a study of blood T cell repertoires in COVID-19. This CDR3 is 15 amino acids long. Germline lookup yields CDR1 SGHRS and CDR2 YFSETQ. The germline V and J ends were trimmed by 3 bases and 9 bases, with 19 bases remaining between them. Authors' methods: It was from reference gene primer amplification that nucleated cell counts were estimated. Profiled with immunoSEQ multiplex PCR; TCRdb holds only in-frame clones, not every one. Clone size and V and J calls were adopted from that table, with D and trimming inferred from the DNA. The table has over 100,000 clones, roughly 91% seen once.

The clonotype originates from a man between 60 and 75 years old with COVID-19, enrolled during active disease. The sample consisted of peripheral blood. This chain uses TRBV5-1 with TRBJ2-1; TRBD1 is a possible D gene (5 bases). The CDR3, as DNA: TGCGCCAGCAGCTCTGGTCTAGGGGTTGTTTTTGAGCAGTTCTTC. Translation gives CASSSGLGVVFEQFF. Full variable domain (missing parts from reference TRBV5-1 and TRBJ2-1): KAGVTQTPRYLIKTRGQQVTLSCSPISGHRSVSWYQQTPGQGLQFLFEYFSETQRNKGNFPGRFSGRQFSNSRSEMNVSTLELGDSALYLCASSSGLGVVFEQFFGPGTRLTVL.